This T cell receptor (beta chain) was recorded in a study of beta chain features in type 1 diabetes. Germline V gene data show CDR1 as KGHSH and CDR2 as LQKENI. Between the trimmed V and J ends, which lost 1 base and 6 bases, there was a span of 7 bases. The CDR3 spans 12 residues. Isolated RNA was reverse transcribed in full, so expressed TCRB transcripts were sequenced. Sequencing was performed with immunoSEQ multiplex PCR; in TCRdb, only in-frame clones are kept and a portion is missing. Of more than 300,000 clones listed, around 12% were seen once; the top ten hold roughly 0.017%. This clone was seen a few times.

The sequence derives from a man between 18 and 29 years old in good health. Material: naive CD4+ T cells from blood. V and J are TRBV18 and TRBJ2-7; D remains unclear. CDR3 sequence (DNA): TGTGCCAGCTCACCACGTCGGTCCGAGCAGTACTTC. Its protein product is CASSPRRSEQYF.